These T cell receptor beta chains were read from a single sample in a study of T cell responses to AZD1222 COVID-19 vaccine. Some clones are missing from TCRdb's copy, which holds only in-frame ones; the method was immunoSEQ multiplex PCR. The sample contains approximately 100,000 clones, roughly 90% of which appear only once. Sequencing was performed on peripheral blood, taken on day 0 of AZD1222 vaccination. Receptor source: an adult in good health. Both conserved end residues are part of each CDR3. The D gene is left open where the match is weak. Only part of the rows carry a size: once, few, many, or a class if the clone is expanded.

clone size	V gene	D gene	J gene	CDR3 length	CDR3 DNA	CDR3 protein
once	TRBV29-1	TRBD1	TRBJ2-7	12	TGCAGCGGGTGCGGGACAGGGGACGAGCAGTACTTC	CSGCGTGDEQYF
-	TRBV24-1	-	TRBJ1-5	14	TGTGCCACCAGTGCAGGGGACGTCAATCAGCCCCAGCATTTT	CATSAGDVNQPQHF
-	TRBV28	-	TRBJ2-7	13	TGTGCCAGCAGTTTGGTACAGGGCTACGAGCAGTACTTC	CASSLVQGYEQYF
-	TRBV11-2	-	TRBJ2-7	13	TGTGCCAGCAGCTTAAAGGGTTCGGGGGAGCAGTACTTC	CASSLKGSGEQYF
-	TRBV9	-	TRBJ2-2	15	TGTGCCAGCAGCCCCGGGGCAGGGATCACCGGGGAGCTGTTTTTT	CASSPGAGITGELFF
-	TRBV30	TRBD1	TRBJ2-5	15	TGTGCCTGGAGTGAAACGACAGGGGCACGGGAGACCCAGTACTTC	CAWSETTGARETQYF
-	TRBV11-3	TRBD1	TRBJ2-2	14	TGTGCCAGCAGCTCGGGACAGGTGACCGGGGAGCTGTTTTTT	CASSSGQVTGELFF
-	TRBV30	-	TRBJ1-3	11	TGTGCCTGGAGTGAGAGAAACACCATATATTTT	CAWSERNTIYF
-	TRBV5-1	TRBD1	TRBJ1-1	15	TGCGCCAGCAGCTTGGCAGGGGGTTTGAACACTGAAGCTTTCTTT	CASSLAGGLNTEAFF
-	TRBV5-4	TRBD1	TRBJ2-1	13	TGTGCCAGCAGCTCTACAGGGGTATGGGAGCAGTTCTTC	CASSSTGVWEQFF
-	TRBV30	-	TRBJ1-2	18	TGTGCCTGGAGTGTAATGGGTCCCTCTCGTGCAGGGGACTATGGCTACACCTTC	CAWSVMGPSRAGDYGYTF
-	TRBV7-9	-	TRBJ2-5	12	TGTGCCAGCGTCGCTGGGAAAGAGACCCAGTACTTC	CASVAGKETQYF
-	TRBV6-2/TRBV6-3	-	TRBJ1-1	14	TGTGCCAGCAGTTACTTGACAGCGAACACTGAAGCTTTCTTT	CASSYLTANTEAFF
-	TRBV4-2	TRBD1	TRBJ1-6	16	TGTGCCAGCAGCCAAGTGACAGGGACAGTTAATTCACCCCTCCACTTT	CASSQVTGTVNSPLHF
-	TRBV9	TRBD1	TRBJ2-1	14	TGTGCCAGCAGCGTGGGACAGGTCTACAATGAGCAGTTCTTC	CASSVGQVYNEQFF
-	TRBV11-2	-	TRBJ1-6	14	TGTGCCAGCAGACCAGGGTCAGCTAATTCACCCCTCCACTTT	CASRPGSANSPLHF
large	TRBV6-2/TRBV6-3	TRBD1	TRBJ1-5	14	TGTGCCAGCAGTTCAACAGGGGAAAGCCAGCCCCAGCATTTT	CASSSTGESQPQHF
-	TRBV6-2/TRBV6-3	-	TRBJ1-2	12	TGTGCCAGCAGCCAGGGTAACTATGGCTACACCTTC	CASSQGNYGYTF
-	TRBV5-8	-	TRBJ2-5	14	TGTGCCAGCAGCCTACTTGTCGCCCGCGAGACCCAGTACTTC	CASSLLVARETQYF
-	TRBV29-1	-	TRBJ1-2	10	TGCAGCGTTGAGAAGGGATGGTACACCTTC	CSVEKGWYTF
-	TRBV30	-	TRBJ2-3	13	TGTGCCTGGAGTCAGGGGAGGACAGATACGCAGTATTTT	CAWSQGRTDTQYF
-	TRBV4-1	-	TRBJ2-5	15	TGCGCCAGCAGCCAAGAGGGCAGATCACAAGAGACCCAGTACTTC	CASSQEGRSQETQYF
-	TRBV7-2	TRBD1	TRBJ1-2	14	TGTGCCAGCGGATCCTTGACAGGGAACTATGGCTACACCTTC	CASGSLTGNYGYTF
-	TRBV27	-	TRBJ2-3	12	TGTGCCAGCAGTTTAGGACAAGATACGCAGTATTTT	CASSLGQDTQYF
-	TRBV19	-	TRBJ1-5	14	TGTGCCAGTAGTCCCACCGGTTGGAATCAGCCCCAGCATTTT	CASSPTGWNQPQHF
-	TRBV6-5	TRBD1	TRBJ2-7	15	TGTGCCAGCAGTTACCTTCGGGACAGTACCTACGAGCAGTACTTC	CASSYLRDSTYEQYF